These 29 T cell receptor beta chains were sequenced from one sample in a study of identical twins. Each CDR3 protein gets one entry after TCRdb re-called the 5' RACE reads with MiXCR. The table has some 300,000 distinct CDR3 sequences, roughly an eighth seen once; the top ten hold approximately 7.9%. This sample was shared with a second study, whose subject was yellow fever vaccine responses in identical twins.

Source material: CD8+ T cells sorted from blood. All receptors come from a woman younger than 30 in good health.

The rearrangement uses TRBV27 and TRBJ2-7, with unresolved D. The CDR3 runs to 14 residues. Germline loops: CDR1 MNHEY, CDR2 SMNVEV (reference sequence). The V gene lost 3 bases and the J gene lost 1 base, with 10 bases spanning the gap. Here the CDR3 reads CASSFNPRSYEQYF. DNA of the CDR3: TGTGCCAGCAGTTTTAACCCCCGGTCCTACGAGCAGTACTTC.

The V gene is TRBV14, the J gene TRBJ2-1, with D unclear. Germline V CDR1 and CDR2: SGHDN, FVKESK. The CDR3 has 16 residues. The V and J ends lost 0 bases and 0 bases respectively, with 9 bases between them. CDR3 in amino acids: CASSQDEEISYNEQFF. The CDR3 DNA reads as TGTGCCAGCAGCCAAGATGAAGAGATCTCCTACAATGAGCAGTTCTTC.

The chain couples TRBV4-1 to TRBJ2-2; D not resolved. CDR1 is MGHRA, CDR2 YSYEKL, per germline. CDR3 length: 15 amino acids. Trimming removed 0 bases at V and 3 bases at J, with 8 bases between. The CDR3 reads CASSQDPVDTGELFF. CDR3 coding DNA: TGCGCCAGCAGCCAAGACCCCGTTGACACCGGGGAGCTGTTTTTT.

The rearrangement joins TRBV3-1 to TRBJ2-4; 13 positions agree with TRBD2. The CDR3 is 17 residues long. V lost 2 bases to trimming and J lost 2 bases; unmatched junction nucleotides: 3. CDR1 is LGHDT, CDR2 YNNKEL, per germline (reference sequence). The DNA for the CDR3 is TGTGCCAGCAGCCAAACTAGCGGGGGGGCCCCCAAAAACATTCAGTACTTC. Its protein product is CASSQTSGGAPKNIQYF.

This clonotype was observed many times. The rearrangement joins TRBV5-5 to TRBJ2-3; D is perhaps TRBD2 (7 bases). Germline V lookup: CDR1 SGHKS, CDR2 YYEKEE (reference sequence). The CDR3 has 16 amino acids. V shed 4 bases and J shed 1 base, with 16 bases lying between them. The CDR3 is CASSVGEGGRTDTQYF. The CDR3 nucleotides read TGTGCCAGCAGCGTGGGGGAGGGGGGCCGCACAGATACGCAGTATTTT. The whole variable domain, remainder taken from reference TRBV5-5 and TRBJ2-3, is DAGVTQSPTHLIKTRGQQVTLRCSPISGHKSVSWYQQVLGQGPQFIFQYYEKEERGRGNFPDRFSARQFPNYSSELNVNALLLGDSALYLCASSVGEGGRTDTQYFGPGTRLTVL.

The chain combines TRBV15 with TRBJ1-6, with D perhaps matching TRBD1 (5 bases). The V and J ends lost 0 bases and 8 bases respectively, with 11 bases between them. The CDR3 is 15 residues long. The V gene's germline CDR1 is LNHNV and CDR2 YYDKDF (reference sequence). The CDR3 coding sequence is TGTGCCACCAGCAGAGATGACCGCAGGGATTCACCCCTCCACTTT. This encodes CATSRDDRRDSPLHF.

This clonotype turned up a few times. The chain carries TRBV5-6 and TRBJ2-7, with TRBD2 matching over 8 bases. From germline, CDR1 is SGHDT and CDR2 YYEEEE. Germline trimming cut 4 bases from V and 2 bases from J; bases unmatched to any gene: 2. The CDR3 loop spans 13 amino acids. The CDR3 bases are TGTGCCAGCAGCACGGGACTAGCCTACGAGCAGTACTTC. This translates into CASSTGLAYEQYF.

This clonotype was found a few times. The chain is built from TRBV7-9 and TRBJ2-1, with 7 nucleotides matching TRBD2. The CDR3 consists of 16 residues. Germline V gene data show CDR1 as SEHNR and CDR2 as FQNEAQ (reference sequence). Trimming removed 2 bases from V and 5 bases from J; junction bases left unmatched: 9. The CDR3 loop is CASSLPLSGNDNEQFF. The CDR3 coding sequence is TGTGCCAGCAGCTTACCCCTGAGCGGGAATGACAATGAGCAGTTCTTC.

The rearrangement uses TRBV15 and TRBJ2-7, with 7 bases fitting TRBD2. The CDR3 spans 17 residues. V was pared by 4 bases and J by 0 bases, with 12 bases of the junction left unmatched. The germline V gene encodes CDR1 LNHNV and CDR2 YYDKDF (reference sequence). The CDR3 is CATSTVGAGVLSYEQYF. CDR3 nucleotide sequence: TGTGCCACCAGCACGGTTGGGGCGGGAGTCCTCTCCTACGAGCAGTACTTC.

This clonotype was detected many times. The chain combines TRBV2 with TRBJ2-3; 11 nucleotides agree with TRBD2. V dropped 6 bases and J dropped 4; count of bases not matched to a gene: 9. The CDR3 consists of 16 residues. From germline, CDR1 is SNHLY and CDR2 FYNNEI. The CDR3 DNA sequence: TGTGCCAGCAGACAGACTAGCGGGAAATTTGCAGATACGCAGTATTTT. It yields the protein CASRQTSGKFADTQYF.

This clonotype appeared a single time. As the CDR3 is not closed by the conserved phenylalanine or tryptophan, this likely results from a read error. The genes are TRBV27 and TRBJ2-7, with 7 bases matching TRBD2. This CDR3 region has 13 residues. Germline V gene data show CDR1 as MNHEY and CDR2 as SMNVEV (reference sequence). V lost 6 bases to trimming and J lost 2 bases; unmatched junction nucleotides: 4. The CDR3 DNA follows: TGTGCCAGCAGCACGGGAGGTCCCTACGAGCAGTACTTG. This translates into CASSTGGPYEQYL.

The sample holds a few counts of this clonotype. The CDR3 is CASSGERELSDNEQFF. CDR3 nucleotide sequence: TGTGCCAGCAGCGGAGAGCGGGAGTTGTCTGACAATGAGCAGTTCTTC. The chain carries TRBV25-1 and TRBJ2-1, with TRBD2 matching over 8 bases. Germline loops: CDR1 MGHDK, CDR2 SYGVNS. V shed 6 bases and J 5 bases; nucleotides not matched to a gene: 12. The CDR3 sequence is 16 residues long.

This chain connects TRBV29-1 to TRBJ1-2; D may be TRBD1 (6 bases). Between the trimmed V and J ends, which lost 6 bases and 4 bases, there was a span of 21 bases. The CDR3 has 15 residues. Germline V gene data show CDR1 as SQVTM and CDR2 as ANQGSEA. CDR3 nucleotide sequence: TGCAGCGTCTACGAACAGGGCCCCGCGGGCTATGGCTACACCTTC. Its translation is CSVYEQGPAGYGYTF.

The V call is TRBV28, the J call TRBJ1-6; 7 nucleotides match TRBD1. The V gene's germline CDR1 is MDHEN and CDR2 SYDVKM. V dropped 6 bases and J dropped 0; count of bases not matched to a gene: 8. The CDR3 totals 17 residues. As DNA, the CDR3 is TGTGCCAGCAGCACCGGGACAGCGCTCTCCTATAATTCACCCCTCCACTTT. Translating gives CASSTGTALSYNSPLHF.

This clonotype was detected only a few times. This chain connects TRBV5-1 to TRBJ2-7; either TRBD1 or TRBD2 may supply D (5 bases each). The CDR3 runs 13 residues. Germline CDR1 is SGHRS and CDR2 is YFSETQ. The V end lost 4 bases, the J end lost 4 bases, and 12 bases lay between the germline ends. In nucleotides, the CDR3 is TGCGCCAGCAGCGTGGATTGGGGGTACGAGCAGTACTTC. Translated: CASSVDWGYEQYF.

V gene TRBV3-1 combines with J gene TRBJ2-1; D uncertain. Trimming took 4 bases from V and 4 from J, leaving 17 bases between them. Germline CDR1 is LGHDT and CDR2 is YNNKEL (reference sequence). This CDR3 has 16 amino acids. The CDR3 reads CASSPKQVLGYNEQFF. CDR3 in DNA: TGTGCCAGCAGCCCTAAACAAGTTCTAGGGTACAATGAGCAGTTCTTC.

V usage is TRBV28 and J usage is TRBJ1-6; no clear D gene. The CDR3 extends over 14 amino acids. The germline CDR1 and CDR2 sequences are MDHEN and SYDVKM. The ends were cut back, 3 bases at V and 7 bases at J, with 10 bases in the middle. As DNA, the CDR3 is TGTGCCAGCAGTTTGTGGATGTTGAATTCACCCCTCCACTTT. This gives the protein CASSLWMLNSPLHF.

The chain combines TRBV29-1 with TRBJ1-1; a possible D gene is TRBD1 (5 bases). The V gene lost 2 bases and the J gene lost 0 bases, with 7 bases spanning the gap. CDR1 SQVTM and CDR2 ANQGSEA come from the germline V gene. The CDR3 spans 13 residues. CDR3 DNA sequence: TGCAGCGTTGAACAGGGCTTGAACACTGAAGCTTTCTTT. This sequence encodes CSVEQGLNTEAFF.

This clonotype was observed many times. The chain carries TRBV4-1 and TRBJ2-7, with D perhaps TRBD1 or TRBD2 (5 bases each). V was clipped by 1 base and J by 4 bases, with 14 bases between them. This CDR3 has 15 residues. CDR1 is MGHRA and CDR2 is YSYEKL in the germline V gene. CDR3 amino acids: CASSQVTGPGYEQYV. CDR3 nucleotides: TGCGCCAGCAGCCAAGTCACGGGGCCAGGGTACGAGCAGTACGTC.

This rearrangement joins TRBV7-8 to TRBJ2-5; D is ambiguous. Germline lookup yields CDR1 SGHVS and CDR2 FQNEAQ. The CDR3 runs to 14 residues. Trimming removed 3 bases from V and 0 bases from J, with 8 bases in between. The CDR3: CASSLHRYQETQYF. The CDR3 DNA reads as TGTGCCAGCAGCTTGCATCGGTACCAAGAGACCCAGTACTTC.

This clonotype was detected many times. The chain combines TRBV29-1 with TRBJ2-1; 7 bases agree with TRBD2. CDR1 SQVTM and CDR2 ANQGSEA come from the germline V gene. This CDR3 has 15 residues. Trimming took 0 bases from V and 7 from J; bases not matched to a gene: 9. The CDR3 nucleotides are TGCAGCGTTGAAGATTGGGCGGGAGTCTTGAATGAGCAGTTCTTC. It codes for CSVEDWAGVLNEQFF.

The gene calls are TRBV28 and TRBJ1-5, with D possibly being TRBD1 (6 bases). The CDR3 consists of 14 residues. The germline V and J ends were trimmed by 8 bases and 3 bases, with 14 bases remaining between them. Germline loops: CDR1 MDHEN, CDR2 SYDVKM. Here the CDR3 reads CASRGRGANQPQHF. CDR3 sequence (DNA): TGTGCCAGCCGGGGCAGGGGAGCCAATCAGCCCCAGCATTTT.

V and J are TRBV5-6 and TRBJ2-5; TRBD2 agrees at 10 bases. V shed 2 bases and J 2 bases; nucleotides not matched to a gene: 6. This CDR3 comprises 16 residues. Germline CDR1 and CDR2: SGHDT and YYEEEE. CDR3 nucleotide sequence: TGTGCCAGCAGCTTAATAGCGGGGGGACCGCAAGAGACCCAGTACTTC. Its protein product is CASSLIAGGPQETQYF.

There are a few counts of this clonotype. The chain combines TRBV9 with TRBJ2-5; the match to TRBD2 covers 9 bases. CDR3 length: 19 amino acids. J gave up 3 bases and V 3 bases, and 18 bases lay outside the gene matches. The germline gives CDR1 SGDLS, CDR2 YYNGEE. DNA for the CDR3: TGTGCCAGCAGCGGCCAACCCCGGGAAATAGCGGGGGACAAAGAGACCCAGTACTTC. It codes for CASSGQPREIAGDKETQYF. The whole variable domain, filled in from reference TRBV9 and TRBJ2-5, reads DSGVTQTPKHLITATGQRVTLRCSPRSGDLSVYWYQQSLDQGLQFLIQYYNGEERAKGNILERFSAQQFPDLHSELNLSSLELGDSALYFCASSGQPREIAGDKETQYFGPGTRLLVL.

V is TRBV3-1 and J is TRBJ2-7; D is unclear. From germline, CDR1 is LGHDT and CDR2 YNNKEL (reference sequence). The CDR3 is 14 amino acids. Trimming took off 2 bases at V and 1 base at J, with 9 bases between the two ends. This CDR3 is CASSQYPGSYEQYF. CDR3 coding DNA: TGTGCCAGCAGCCAATACCCGGGTTCCTACGAGCAGTACTTC.

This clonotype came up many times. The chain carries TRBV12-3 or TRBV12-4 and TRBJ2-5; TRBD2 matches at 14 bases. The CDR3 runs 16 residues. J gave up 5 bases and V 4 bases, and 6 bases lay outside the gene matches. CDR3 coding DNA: TGTGCCAGCAGTTCGACTAGCGGGAGGGCTAGGGAGACCCAGTACTTC. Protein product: CASSSTSGRARETQYF.

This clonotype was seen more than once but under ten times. The CDR3 here is CASSVVGLTALNTEAFF. CDR3 bases: TGTGCCAGCAGCGTAGTTGGGTTGACAGCCCTGAACACTGAAGCTTTCTTT. The chain couples TRBV9 to TRBJ1-1, with TRBD1 as a possible D gene (5 bases). V lost 0 bases, J lost 0 bases, and 15 bases lay in between. The CDR3 covers 17 residues. The germline CDR1 and CDR2 sequences are SGDLS and YYNGEE. Combining the CDR3 with reference TRBV9 and TRBJ1-1 gives the whole variable domain DSGVTQTPKHLITATGQRVTLRCSPRSGDLSVYWYQQSLDQGLQFLIQYYNGEERAKGNILERFSAQQFPDLHSELNLSSLELGDSALYFCASSVVGLTALNTEAFFGQGTRLTVV.

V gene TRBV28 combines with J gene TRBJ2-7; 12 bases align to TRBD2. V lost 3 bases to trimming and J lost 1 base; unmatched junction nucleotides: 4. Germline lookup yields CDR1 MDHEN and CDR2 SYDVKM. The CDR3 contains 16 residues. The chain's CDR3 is CASSFGTSGPSYEQYF. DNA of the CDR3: TGTGCCAGCAGTTTCGGGACTAGCGGGCCGTCCTACGAGCAGTACTTC.

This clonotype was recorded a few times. The CDR3 here is CSARRQSSYEQYV. The CDR3 DNA reads as TGCAGTGCTAGAAGACAGAGCTCCTACGAGCAGTACGTC. The chain uses TRBV20-1 and TRBJ2-7; D may be TRBD1 (5 bases). Looked up from germline, CDR1 is DFQATT and CDR2 is SNEGSKA (reference sequence). The length of the CDR3 is 13 residues. Trimming took 2 bases from V and 0 from J, leaving 8 bases between them.